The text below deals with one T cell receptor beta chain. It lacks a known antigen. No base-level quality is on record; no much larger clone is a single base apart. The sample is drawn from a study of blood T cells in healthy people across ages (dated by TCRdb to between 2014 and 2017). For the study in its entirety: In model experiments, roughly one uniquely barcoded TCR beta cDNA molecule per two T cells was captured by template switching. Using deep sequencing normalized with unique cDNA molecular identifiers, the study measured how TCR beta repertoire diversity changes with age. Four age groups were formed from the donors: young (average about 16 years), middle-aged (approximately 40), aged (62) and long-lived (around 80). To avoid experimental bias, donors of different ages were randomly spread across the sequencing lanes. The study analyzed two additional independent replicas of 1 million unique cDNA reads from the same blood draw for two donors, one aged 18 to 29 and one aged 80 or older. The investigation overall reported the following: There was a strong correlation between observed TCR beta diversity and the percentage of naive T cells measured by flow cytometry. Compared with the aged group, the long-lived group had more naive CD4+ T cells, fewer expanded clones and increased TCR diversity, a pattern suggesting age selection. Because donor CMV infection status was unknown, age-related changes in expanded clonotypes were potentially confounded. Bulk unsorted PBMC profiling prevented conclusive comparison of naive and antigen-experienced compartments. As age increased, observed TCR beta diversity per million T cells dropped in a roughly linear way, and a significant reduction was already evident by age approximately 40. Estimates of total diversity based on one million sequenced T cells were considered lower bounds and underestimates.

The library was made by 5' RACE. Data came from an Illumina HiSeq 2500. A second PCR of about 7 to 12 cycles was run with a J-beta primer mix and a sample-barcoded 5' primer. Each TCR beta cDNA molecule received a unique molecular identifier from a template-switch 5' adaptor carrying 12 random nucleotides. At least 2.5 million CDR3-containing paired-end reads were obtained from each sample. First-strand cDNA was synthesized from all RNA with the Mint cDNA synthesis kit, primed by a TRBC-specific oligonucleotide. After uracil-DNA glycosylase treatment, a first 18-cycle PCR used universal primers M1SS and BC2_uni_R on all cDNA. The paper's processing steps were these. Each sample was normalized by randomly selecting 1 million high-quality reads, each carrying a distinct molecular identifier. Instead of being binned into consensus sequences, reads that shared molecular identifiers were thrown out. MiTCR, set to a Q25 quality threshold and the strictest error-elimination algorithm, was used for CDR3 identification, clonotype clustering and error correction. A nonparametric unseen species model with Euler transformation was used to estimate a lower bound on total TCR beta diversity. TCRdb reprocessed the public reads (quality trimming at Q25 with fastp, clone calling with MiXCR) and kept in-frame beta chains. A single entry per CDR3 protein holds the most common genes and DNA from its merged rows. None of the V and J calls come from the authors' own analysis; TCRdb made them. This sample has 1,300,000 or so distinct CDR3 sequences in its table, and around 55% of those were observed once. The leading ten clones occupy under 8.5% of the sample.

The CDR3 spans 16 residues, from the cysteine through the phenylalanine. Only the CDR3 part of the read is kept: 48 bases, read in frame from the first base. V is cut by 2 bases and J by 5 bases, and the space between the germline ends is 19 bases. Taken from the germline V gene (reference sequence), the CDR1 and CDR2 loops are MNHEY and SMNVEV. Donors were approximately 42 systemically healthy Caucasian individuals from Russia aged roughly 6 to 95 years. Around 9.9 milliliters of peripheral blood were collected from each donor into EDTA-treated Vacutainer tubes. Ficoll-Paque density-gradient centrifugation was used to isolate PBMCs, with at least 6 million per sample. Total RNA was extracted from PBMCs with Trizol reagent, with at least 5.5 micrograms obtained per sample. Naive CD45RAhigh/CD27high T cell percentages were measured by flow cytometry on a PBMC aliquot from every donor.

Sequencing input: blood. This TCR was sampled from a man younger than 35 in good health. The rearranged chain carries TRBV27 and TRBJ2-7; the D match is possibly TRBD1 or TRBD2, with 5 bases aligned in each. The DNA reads TGTGCCAGCAGTTTAGGGGCTAGCAGGAGAGTCGACGAGCAGTACTTC. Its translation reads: CASSLGASRRVDEQYF.